This TCR beta chain was sequenced in a study of shared clonotypes between healthy human individuals. Partitioning of CD4+ cells yielded a CD45RA+ naive subset and a CD45RA-negative memory subset. Researchers divided each subset's genomic DNA evenly across several immunoSEQ plates. In the authors' workflow: ImmunoSEQ only sent back junction sequences with no quality scores, so filtering was done differently. The assay was immunoSEQ multiplex PCR, and TCRdb's table has in-frame clones only and misses some. The D gene and trimming were derived from the DNA, and the V and J assignments and clone size from that table. Among roughly 2.5 million clones listed, around nine tenths were seen once. For this clone: Its antigen is currently unknown.

Study-wide points: Rarefaction demonstrated incomplete sorted-subset sequencing despite large depth.

The sequencing input was naive CD4+ T cells sorted from blood. Subset denoted: CD45RA+ positively selected. This clonotype was sampled from a man between 18 and 29 years old in good health.

The CDR3 sequence: CASSGDRVDGYTF. The CDR3 coding sequence is TGTGCCAGCAGTGGGGACAGGGTTGACGGCTACACCTTC. The gene calls are TRBV9 and TRBJ1-2; 9 bases are shared with TRBD1. This CDR3 spans 13 amino acids. The ends lost 5 bases at V and 8 bases at J; junction bases unmatched: 7. The germline gives CDR1 SGDLS, CDR2 YYNGEE.